Each of the 14 T cell receptor beta chains below was sequenced from the same sample in a study of cytomegalovirus exposure and HLA in healthy donors. In the PCR, 60 Vbeta and 13 Jbeta primers were used. Method: immunoSEQ multiplex PCR; TCRdb's copy keeps in-frame clones and lacks some. Of roughly 200,000 clones listed, more than 85% are singletons. The sequenced sample was PBMCs. These receptors originate from a woman aged 18 to 35 in good health and CMV-seronegative.

This clone was seen only a few times. The J gene is TRBJ1-1, the V gene TRBV4-1, with a possible D match to TRBD1 (5 bases). Germline V gives CDR1 MGHRA, CDR2 YSYEKL. V was shortened by 5 bases and J by 3 bases, with 16 bases between the two germline ends. This CDR3 is 15 amino acids long. CDR3 loop: CASSFRLQVYTEAFF. CDR3 bases: TGCGCCAGCAGCTTTCGATTACAGGTTTACACTGAAGCTTTCTTT.

The chain couples TRBV6-1 to TRBJ2-7, with unresolved D. CDR1 MNHNS and CDR2 SASEGT come from the germline V gene. CDR3 size: 12 residues. The V and J ends lost 5 bases and 3 bases respectively, with 8 bases between them. This CDR3 reads CASSRNSYEQYF. CDR3 DNA: TGTGCCAGCAGTAGGAACAGCTACGAGCAGTACTTC.

With regard to this clone: Other DNA sequences in the same sample also yield this CDR3. The chain couples TRBV2 to TRBJ2-5; 9 bases are shared with TRBD2. The germline V gene encodes CDR1 SNHLY and CDR2 FYNNEI. Germline trimming cut 0 bases from V and 1 base from J; bases unmatched to any gene: 0. The CDR3 has 15 residues. The CDR3 bases are TGTGCCAGCAGTGAAGCTAGCGGGGGCCAAGAGACCCAGTACTTC. Residues: CASSEASGGQETQYF.

The genes are TRBV4-1 and TRBJ1-5; D ambiguous. The V gene's germline CDR1 is MGHRA and CDR2 YSYEKL. The CDR3 runs 15 residues. Trimming removed 1 base at V and 2 bases at J, with 9 bases between. CDR3 protein: CASSQGNTGNQPQHF. The CDR3 DNA follows: TGCGCCAGCAGCCAAGGAAATACAGGCAATCAGCCCCAGCATTTT.

The chain is built from TRBV4-2 and TRBJ2-1, with 10 bases identical to TRBD2. The length of the CDR3 is 16 residues. Trimming cost V 4 bases and J 7 bases; bases outside gene matches: 10. Germline V lookup: CDR1 LGHNA, CDR2 YNFKEQ. In DNA, the CDR3 is TGTGCCAGCAGCCCAGAGGCTAGCGGGAGTGGGAATGAGCAGTTCTTC. As protein: CASSPEASGSGNEQFF.

V gene TRBV15 combines with J gene TRBJ1-4; D might be TRBD1 (5 bases). Germline assignment: CDR1 LNHNV and CDR2 YYDKDF (reference sequence). V dropped 0 bases and J dropped 5 bases, with 13 bases sitting between them. The CDR3 loop spans 16 amino acids. This CDR3 is CATSRDRLRENEKLFF. The CDR3 DNA follows: TGTGCCACCAGCAGAGATCGTCTCAGGGAAAATGAAAAACTGTTTTTT.

CDR3 in amino acids: CASSFDRLAEQYF. Here the CDR3 DNA reads TGTGCCAGCAGCTTCGACCGGTTAGCCGAGCAGTACTTC. The rearrangement links TRBV5-8 to TRBJ2-7, with no clear D. The germline V and J ends were trimmed by 2 bases and 6 bases, with 12 bases remaining between them. Germline CDR1 SGHTS, CDR2 YDEGEE. CDR3 length: 13 amino acids.

The V call is TRBV6-5, the J call TRBJ1-3; D uncertain. The CDR3 runs 12 residues. Trimming pared 3 bases from V and 10 bases from J, leaving 10 bases between. Looked up from germline, CDR1 is MNHEY and CDR2 is SVGAGI. In DNA form, the CDR3 reads TGTGCCAGCAGTTATCCCCCGCGGACCATATATTTT. Translating gives CASSYPPRTIYF.

V is TRBV5-5 and J is TRBJ2-1; possible D gene TRBD2, 6 bases. Looked up from germline, CDR1 is SGHKS and CDR2 is YYEKEE (reference sequence). CDR3 size: 15 residues. V gave up 0 bases and J gave up 9 bases, with 16 bases separating them. This CDR3 is CASSLGAGIALEQFF. CDR3 bases: TGTGCCAGCAGCTTGGGGGCGGGGATCGCCCTTGAGCAGTTCTTC.

V is TRBV9 and J is TRBJ2-2; D perhaps matches TRBD1 (6 bases). Germline CDR1 and CDR2: SGDLS and YYNGEE. Deletions cut 3 bases from V and 4 bases from J, with 16 bases between. There are 16 residues in the CDR3. The CDR3 sequence: CASSATGLGGTGELFF. In DNA form, the CDR3 reads TGTGCCAGCAGCGCCACGGGGCTAGGGGGCACCGGGGAGCTGTTTTTT.

This clone has just one count. The chain couples TRBV14 to TRBJ1-1, with D uncertain. Germline CDR1 and CDR2: SGHDN and FVKESK. V was cut by 4 bases and J by 4 bases, with 16 bases left in between. This CDR3 is built from 15 residues. As DNA, the CDR3 is TGTGCCAGCAGCCTACTGACCTTATCGGGCACTGAAGCTTTCTTT. Translating gives CASSLLTLSGTEAFF.

J is TRBJ2-1 and V is TRBV14; TRBD2 agrees at 8 bases. Germline V lookup: CDR1 SGHDN, CDR2 FVKESK. The CDR3 has 13 residues. Unmatched junction bases numbered 3, after V lost 4 bases and J lost 7 bases. CDR3 sequence: CASSLGGGNEQFF. The CDR3, as DNA: TGTGCCAGCAGCCTCGGGGGGGGGAATGAGCAGTTCTTC.

This sequence joins TRBV14 and TRBJ2-1, with D hard to call. From germline, CDR1 is SGHDN and CDR2 FVKESK. The germline V and J ends were trimmed by 1 base and 0 bases, with 10 bases remaining between them. This CDR3 has 16 amino acids. This CDR3 is CASSQVGSISYNEQFF. For the CDR3, the DNA is TGTGCCAGCAGCCAAGTGGGCAGTATCTCCTACAATGAGCAGTTCTTC.

A single count supports this clone. The chain combines TRBV25-1 with TRBJ2-1, with D hard to call. The ends were cut back, 4 bases at V and 4 bases at J, with 14 bases in the middle. CDR3 length: 15 amino acids. The germline V gene has CDR1 MGHDK and CDR2 SYGVNS. CDR3 region: CASSVPGGSYNEQFF. CDR3 sequence (DNA): TGTGCCAGCAGTGTTCCGGGTGGATCTTACAATGAGCAGTTCTTC. Filled out from reference TRBV25-1 and TRBJ2-1, the complete variable domain reads EADIYQTPRYLVIGTGKKITLECSQTMGHDKMYWYQQDPGMELHLIHYSYGVNSTEKGDLSSESTVSRIRTEHFPLTLESARPSHTSQYLCASSVPGGSYNEQFFGPGTRLTVL.